The clone carrying this T cell receptor beta chain was detected only a few times. Antigen unknown. This sample was included in a study of response to subunit inactivated influenza vaccine. Study-wide results and limits: There was a suggestion from the authors that each seasonal influenza vaccination recruits few new T cells.

Trimming removed 4 bases from V and 12 bases from J; junction bases left unmatched: 18. The germline V gene has CDR1 SGHRS and CDR2 YFSETQ. This CDR3 contains 15 residues. TCRdb analysed the RT-PCR reads with MiXCR anew, one entry per CDR3 protein. The table has about 700,000 distinct CDR3 sequences, 12% to 15% seen once. The specimen comprised PBMCs from blood, sampled less than 15 days before vaccination. The clonotype comes from a man aged 50 or older who received an inactivated influenza vaccine. The V gene is TRBV5-1, the J gene TRBJ2-5; the match to TRBD2 covers 7 bases. The CDR3 region is CASSRGDLTPGSEYF. CDR3 sequence (DNA): TGCGCCAGCAGCCGGGGGGACCTTACCCCTGGATCGGAGTACTTC. Filled out from reference TRBV5-1 and TRBJ2-5, the complete variable domain reads KAGVTQTPRYLIKTRGQQVTLSCSPISGHRSVSWYQQTPGQGLQFLFEYFSETQRNKGNFPGRFSGRQFSNSRSEMNVSTLELGDSALYLCASSRGDLTPGSEYFGPGTRLLVL.